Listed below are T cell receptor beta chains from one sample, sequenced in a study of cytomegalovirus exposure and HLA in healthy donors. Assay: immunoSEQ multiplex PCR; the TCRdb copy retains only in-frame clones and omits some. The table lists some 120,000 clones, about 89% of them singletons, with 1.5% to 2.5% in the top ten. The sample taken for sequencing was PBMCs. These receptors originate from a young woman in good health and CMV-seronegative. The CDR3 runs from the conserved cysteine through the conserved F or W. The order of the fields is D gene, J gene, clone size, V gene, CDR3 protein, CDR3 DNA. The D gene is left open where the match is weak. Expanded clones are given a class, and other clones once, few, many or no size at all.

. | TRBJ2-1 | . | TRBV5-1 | CASSSRDTKSYNEQFF | TGCGCCAGCAGCTCTCGGGACACAAAGTCCTACAATGAGCAGTTCTTC
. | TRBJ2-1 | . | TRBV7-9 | CASSLTRDEQFF | TGTGCCAGCAGCCTCACTAGGGATGAGCAGTTCTTC
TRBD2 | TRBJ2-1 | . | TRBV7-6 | CASSLQAAILAGVRNEQFF | TGTGCCAGCAGCTTACAAGCCGCCATTCTAGCGGGAGTACGGAATGAGCAGTTCTTC
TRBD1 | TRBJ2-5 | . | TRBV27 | CASSLRGQETQYF | TGTGCCAGCAGTTTAAGGGGGCAGGAGACCCAGTACTTC
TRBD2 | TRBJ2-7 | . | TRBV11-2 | CASSLGLAGGYEQYF | TGTGCCAGCAGCTTGGGACTAGCGGGAGGCTACGAGCAGTACTTC
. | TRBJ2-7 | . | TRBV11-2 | CASSLYGGGYEQYF | TGTGCCAGCAGCTTATATGGGGGCGGCTACGAGCAGTACTTC
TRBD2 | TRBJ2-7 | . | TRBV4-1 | CASSQEPAGLAGVYEQYF | TGCGCCAGCAGCCAAGAGCCGGCGGGACTAGCGGGAGTCTACGAGCAGTACTTC
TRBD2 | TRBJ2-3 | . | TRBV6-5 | CASSGTSRLDTQYF | TGTGCCAGCAGTGGGACTAGCCGTTTAGATACGCAGTATTTT
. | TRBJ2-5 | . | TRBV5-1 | CASSLGVGGTETQYF | TGCGCCAGCAGCTTGGGAGTAGGGGGTACAGAGACCCAGTACTTC
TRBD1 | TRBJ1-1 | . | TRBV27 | CASSATGGITEAFF | TGTGCCAGCAGCGCTACAGGGGGAATCACTGAAGCTTTCTTT
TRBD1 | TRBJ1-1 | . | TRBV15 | CATSHRGKRTEAFF | TGTGCCACCAGCCACAGGGGTAAACGAACTGAAGCTTTCTTT
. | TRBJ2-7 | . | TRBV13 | CASSPPNDWEQYF | TGTGCCAGCAGCCCTCCCAACGACTGGGAGCAGTACTTC
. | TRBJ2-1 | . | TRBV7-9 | CASSLSAPPYNEQFF | TGTGCCAGCAGCTTAAGCGCTCCACCCTACAATGAGCAGTTCTTC
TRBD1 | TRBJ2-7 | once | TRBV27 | CASRIRDRAHEQYF | TGTGCCAGCAGGATCCGGGACAGGGCCCACGAGCAGTACTTC
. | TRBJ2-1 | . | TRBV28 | CASQVGRDAEFF | TGTGCCAGCCAGGTAGGGCGGGATGCCGAGTTCTTC
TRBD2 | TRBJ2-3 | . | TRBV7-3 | CASSSSGDTQYF | TGTGCCAGCAGCTCTAGCGGGGATACGCAGTATTTT
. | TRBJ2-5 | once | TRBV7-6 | CASSLGEGGQYF | TGTGCCAGCAGCCTCGGGGAGGGGGGCCAGTACTTC
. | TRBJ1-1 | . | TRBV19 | CASSIGRGRKNTEAFF | TGTGCCAGTAGTATAGGCAGGGGCCGCAAGAACACTGAAGCTTTCTTT
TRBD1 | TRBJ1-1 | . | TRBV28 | CASSSQGALSTEAFF | TGTGCCAGCAGTTCCCAGGGGGCGCTTAGTACTGAAGCTTTCTTT
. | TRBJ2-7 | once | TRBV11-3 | CASSLVGTSYEQYF | TGTGCCAGCAGCTTAGTGGGGACATCTTACGAGCAGTACTTC
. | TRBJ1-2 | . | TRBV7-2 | CASSLAGQPSYGYTF | TGTGCCAGCAGCCTAGCAGGACAGCCTTCCTATGGCTACACCTTC
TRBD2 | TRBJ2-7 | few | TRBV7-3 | CASSLLGGSGYEQYF | TGTGCCAGCAGCTTATTGGGCGGGAGTGGCTACGAGCAGTACTTC
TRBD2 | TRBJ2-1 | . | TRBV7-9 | CASNGLADNEQFF | TGTGCCAGCAACGGACTAGCGGACAATGAGCAGTTCTTC
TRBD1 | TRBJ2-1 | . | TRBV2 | CASSNGTGEDNEQFF | TGTGCCAGCAGTAACGGGACAGGGGAGGACAATGAGCAGTTCTTC
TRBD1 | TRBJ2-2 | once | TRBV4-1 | CASSQGQGKNTGELFF | TGCGCCAGCAGCCAAGGACAGGGCAAAAACACCGGGGAGCTGTTTTTT
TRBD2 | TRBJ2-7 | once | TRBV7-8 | CASSLTASGLYEQYF | TGTGCCAGCAGCTTAACGGCTAGCGGACTCTACGAGCAGTACTTC
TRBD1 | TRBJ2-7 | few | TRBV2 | CASSALGQVSYEQYF | TGTGCCAGCAGTGCCTTGGGACAGGTCTCCTACGAGCAGTACTTC
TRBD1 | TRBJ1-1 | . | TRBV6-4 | CAVTEDRHFGVGDTEAFF | TGTGCCGTCACAGAGGACAGGCATTTCGGTGTTGGAGACACTGAAGCTTTCTTT